The rows below give T cell receptor beta chains drawn from one sample of a study of neurological immune-mediated disorders. TCRdb processed the 5' RACE reads anew with MiXCR; each CDR3 protein has one entry. The sample shows approximately 44,000 distinct CDR3 sequences, roughly 14% of them seen only once. The specimen was CD4+ T cells from blood. These receptors all come from a woman aged 55-70 years with HTLV-1-associated myelopathy (HAM/TSP). CDR3s include the opening cysteine and the closing phenylalanine or tryptophan. Each record gives: clone size, D gene, J gene, V gene, CDR3 protein, CDR3 DNA. D genes are given only for firm matches. Size tells how often a clone was seen (once, few, many) or the class of an expanded clone, and some rows leave it out.

>many|TRBD2|TRBJ2-5|TRBV12-3/TRBV12-4
CASSFDWDIAGVRGETQYF
TGTGCCAGCAGTTTTGACTGGGATATAGCGGGGGTTCGTGGAGAGACCCAGTACTTC
>many|NA|TRBJ2-3|TRBV7-3
CASSLRGLGTDTQYF
TGTGCCAGCAGCCTGAGGGGATTGGGCACAGATACGCAGTATTTT
>many|NA|TRBJ2-5|TRBV5-1
CASSFLSGHQETQYF
TGCGCCAGCAGCTTTTTATCAGGTCATCAAGAGACCCAGTACTTC
>NA|NA|TRBJ2-3|TRBV20-1
CSAITDRTTDTQYF
TGCAGTGCTATAACCGACAGGACCACAGATACGCAGTATTTT
>many|NA|TRBJ1-6|TRBV7-2
CASSLAGGANSPLHF
TGTGCCAGCAGCTTAGCGGGAGGAGCCAATTCACCCCTCCACTTT
>many|TRBD2|TRBJ2-3|TRBV20-1
CSAPRGGEGTDTQYF
TGCAGTGCTCCTCGGGGGGGGGAAGGCACAGATACGCAGTATTTT
>many|NA|TRBJ2-1|TRBV20-1
CSAREGVWTAMYNEQFF
TGCAGTGCTAGAGAGGGGGTTTGGACAGCCATGTACAATGAGCAGTTCTTC
>once|TRBD1|TRBJ2-1|TRBV20-1
CSDGDSGFYNEQFF
TGCAGTGATGGGGACAGTGGGTTTTACAATGAGCAGTTCTTC
>few|NA|TRBJ2-3|TRBV28
CASSYNRITDTQYF
TGTGCCAGCAGTTACAACAGGATCACAGATACGCAGTATTTT
>many|TRBD2|TRBJ2-1|TRBV2
CASSDLGTSGGPGPYNEQFF
TGTGCCAGCAGTGATCTCGGGACTAGCGGGGGGCCCGGGCCCTATAATGAGCAGTTCTTC
>many|TRBD2|TRBJ2-3|TRBV10-1
CASSESTGGPGDTQYF
TGCGCCAGCAGTGAGTCGACGGGGGGGCCGGGGGATACGCAGTATTTT
>many|NA|TRBJ2-7|TRBV5-1
CASSLLQGYHEQYF
TGCGCCAGCAGCCTGTTACAGGGTTATCACGAGCAGTACTTC
>many|NA|TRBJ2-5|TRBV15
CATSREGHSETQYF
TGTGCCACCAGCAGAGAGGGACATTCAGAGACCCAGTACTTC
>NA|TRBD2|TRBJ2-7|TRBV7-2
CASSSGLAGTNEQYF
TGTGCCAGCAGCTCCGGACTAGCGGGTACTAACGAGCAGTACTTC
>many|NA|TRBJ2-3|TRBV25-1
CASSEYRGWAGSTDTQYF
TGTGCCAGCAGTGAATATCGAGGATGGGCAGGGAGCACAGATACGCAGTATTTT
>few|TRBD1|TRBJ2-7|TRBV3-1
CASSLGTGNYEQYF
TGTGCCAGCAGCCTCGGGACAGGGAACTACGAGCAGTACTTC
>many|NA|TRBJ1-2|TRBV20-1
CSASSSYGYTF
TGCAGTGCTAGTTCAAGCTATGGCTACACCTTC
>many|NA|TRBJ2-3|TRBV12-3/TRBV12-4
CASSPLAADTQYF
TGTGCCAGCAGTCCCCTGGCGGCAGATACGCAGTATTTT
>NA|NA|TRBJ2-6|TRBV19
CASKGSSGANVLTF
TGTGCCAGTAAGGGTTCGTCTGGGGCCAACGTCCTGACTTTC
>many|NA|TRBJ2-3|TRBV11-3
CASSLGGAAQDTQYF
TGTGCCAGCAGCTTAGGGGGGGCGGCGCAAGATACGCAGTATTTT
>many|NA|TRBJ1-2|TRBV12-3/TRBV12-4
CASSPRGSLYGYTF
TGTGCCAGCAGTCCCAGGGGATCTCTTTATGGCTACACCTTC
>once|TRBD1|TRBJ1-2|TRBV3-1
CASSHRGTGKKGYTF
TGTGCCAGCAGCCATCGGGGGACAGGAAAGAAGGGCTACACCTTC
>NA|TRBD2|TRBJ2-4|TRBV12-3/TRBV12-4
CASRPSPASGSLAKNIQYF
TGTGCCAGCAGACCCTCGCCGGCTAGCGGATCACTAGCCAAAAACATTCAGTACTTC
>many|NA|TRBJ2-3|TRBV5-1
CASSSSALRALSTDTQYF
TGCGCCAGCAGCTCCAGCGCCCTCAGGGCTTTAAGCACAGATACGCAGTATTTT
>many|TRBD1|TRBJ1-6|TRBV20-1
CSASPGDRGETPLHF
TGCAGTGCTTCCCCAGGCGACAGGGGGGAAACACCCCTCCACTTT
>many|TRBD1|TRBJ1-6|TRBV5-1
CASSPGQGASPLHF
TGCGCCAGCAGCCCGGGACAGGGGGCATCACCCCTCCACTTT
>many|TRBD2|TRBJ2-7|TRBV4-1
CASSQFLAGAYEQYF
TGCGCCAGCAGCCAATTTCTAGCGGGGGCCTACGAGCAGTACTTC
>NA|NA|TRBJ2-1|TRBV6-5
CASRTLKARRGSHHEQFF
TGTGCCAGCAGAACGTTGAAGGCGCGGAGGGGCTCCCACCATGAGCAGTTCTTC
>many|TRBD1|TRBJ1-5|TRBV12-3/TRBV12-4
CASRYRDSVNQPQHF
TGTGCCAGCAGATACCGGGACAGTGTCAATCAGCCCCAGCATTTT
>few|NA|TRBJ2-5|TRBV7-7
CASSLGTGAVETQYF
TGTGCTAGCAGCTTAGGCACGGGGGCGGTAGAGACCCAGTACTTC
>many|NA|TRBJ1-5|TRBV20-1
CSARGTAVSNQPQHF
TGCAGTGCTAGAGGGACAGCCGTTAGCAATCAGCCCCAGCATTTT
>many|TRBD2|TRBJ2-3|TRBV25-1
CASSPTSGGANTDTQYF
TGTGCCAGCAGTCCGACTAGCGGGGGTGCTAACACAGATACGCAGTATTTT
>many|TRBD1|TRBJ1-2|TRBV7-3
CASSLTRTGDYGYTF
TGTGCCAGCAGCTTAACGAGGACAGGGGACTATGGCTACACCTTC
>NA|NA|TRBJ1-2|TRBV5-1
CASSLAVGAYGYTF
TGCGCCAGCAGCTTGGCCGTAGGGGCCTATGGCTACACCTTC
>many|TRBD1|TRBJ2-2|TRBV5-1
CASSLGTGPSGELFF
TGCGCCAGCAGCTTGGGGACAGGGCCTTCCGGGGAGCTGTTTTTT
>medium-sized|TRBD2|TRBJ2-5|TRBV5-1
CASSPGLAGQETQYF
TGCGCCAGCAGCCCGGGACTAGCGGGACAAGAGACCCAGTACTTC
>many|NA|TRBJ1-2|TRBV6-5
CASSYSFHNGYTF
TGTGCCAGCAGTTACTCTTTCCACAATGGCTACACCTTC